Listed here is a single T cell receptor beta chain. Antigen specificity is unknown. The CDR3 consists of 18 residues. The V gene end was trimmed by 1 base and the J gene end by 5 bases; junction bases not matched to a gene: 10. Germline V lookup: CDR1 SGHVS, CDR2 FNYEAQ. The data stem from a study of blood T cells in healthy people across ages. Overall study context: Per every two T cells, about one barcoded beta molecule was captured by template switching.

Broader study findings: Per million T cells, TCR beta diversity dropped about linearly as age rose.

The use of a sample-barcoded 5' primer and a J-beta primer mix characterized a second PCR of roughly 6 to 12 cycles. The template-switch adaptor was a 5' adaptor with 12 random nucleotides. It tagged each cDNA molecule. TCRdb reprocessed the 5' RACE reads via MiXCR and lists one record per CDR3 protein. The sample lists over 600,000 distinct CDR3 sequences, roughly three fifths occurring once. The V gene is TRBV7-6, the J gene TRBJ2-1, with 11 nucleotides matching TRBD2. Sequenced material: blood. The sequence was obtained from a man aged 35-49 years in good health. The CDR3 bases are TGTGCCAGCAGCTTAGGTTTAGCGGGGGGGATTCAAAACAATGAGCAGTTCTTC. Translated: CASSLGLAGGIQNNEQFF.